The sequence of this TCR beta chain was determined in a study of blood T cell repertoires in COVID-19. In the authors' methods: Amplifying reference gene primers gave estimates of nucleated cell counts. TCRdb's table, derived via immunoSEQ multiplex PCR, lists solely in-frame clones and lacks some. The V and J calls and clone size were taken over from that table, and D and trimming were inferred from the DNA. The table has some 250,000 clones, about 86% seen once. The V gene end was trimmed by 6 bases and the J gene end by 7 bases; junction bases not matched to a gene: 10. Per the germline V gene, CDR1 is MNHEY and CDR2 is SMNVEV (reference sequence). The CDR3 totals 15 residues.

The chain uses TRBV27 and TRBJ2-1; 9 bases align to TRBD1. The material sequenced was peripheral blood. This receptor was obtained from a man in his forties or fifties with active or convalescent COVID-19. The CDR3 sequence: CASRKTGGISNEQFF. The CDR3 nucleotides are TGTGCCAGCAGGAAAACAGGGGGCATATCTAATGAGCAGTTCTTC.